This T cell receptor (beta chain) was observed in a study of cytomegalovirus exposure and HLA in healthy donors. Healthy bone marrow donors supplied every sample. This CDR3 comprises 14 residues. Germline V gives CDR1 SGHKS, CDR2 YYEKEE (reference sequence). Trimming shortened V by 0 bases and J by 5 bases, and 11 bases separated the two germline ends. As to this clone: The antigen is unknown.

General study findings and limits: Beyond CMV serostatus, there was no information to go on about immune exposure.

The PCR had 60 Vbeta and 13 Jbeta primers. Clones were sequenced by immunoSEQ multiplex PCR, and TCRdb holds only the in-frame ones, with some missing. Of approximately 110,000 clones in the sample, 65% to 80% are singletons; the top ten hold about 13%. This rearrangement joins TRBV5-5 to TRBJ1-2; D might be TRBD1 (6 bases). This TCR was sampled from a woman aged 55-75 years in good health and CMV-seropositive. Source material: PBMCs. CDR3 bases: TGTGCCAGCAGCTTGGTGGGGGCCGATTATGGCTACACCTTC. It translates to CASSLVGADYGYTF.